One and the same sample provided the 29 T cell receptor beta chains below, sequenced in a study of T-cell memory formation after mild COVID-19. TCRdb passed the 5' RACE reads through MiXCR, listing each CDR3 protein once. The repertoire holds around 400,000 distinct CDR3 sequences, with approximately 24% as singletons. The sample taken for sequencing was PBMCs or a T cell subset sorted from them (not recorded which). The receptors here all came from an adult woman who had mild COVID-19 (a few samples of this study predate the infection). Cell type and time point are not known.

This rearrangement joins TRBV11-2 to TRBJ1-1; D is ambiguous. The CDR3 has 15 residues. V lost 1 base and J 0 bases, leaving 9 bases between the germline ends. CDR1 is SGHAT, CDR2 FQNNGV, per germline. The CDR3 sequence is CASSLALSVNTEAFF. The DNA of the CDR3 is TGTGCCAGCAGCTTAGCTTTATCGGTGAACACTGAAGCTTTCTTT.

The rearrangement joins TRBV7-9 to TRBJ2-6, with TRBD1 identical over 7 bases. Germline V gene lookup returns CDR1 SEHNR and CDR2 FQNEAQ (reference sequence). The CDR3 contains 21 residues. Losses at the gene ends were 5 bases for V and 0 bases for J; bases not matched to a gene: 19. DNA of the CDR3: TGTGCCAGCAGCCCCCGGTCGACAGGGCAAGGGGTCTACTCTGGGGCCAACGTCCTGACTTTC. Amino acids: CASSPRSTGQGVYSGANVLTF.

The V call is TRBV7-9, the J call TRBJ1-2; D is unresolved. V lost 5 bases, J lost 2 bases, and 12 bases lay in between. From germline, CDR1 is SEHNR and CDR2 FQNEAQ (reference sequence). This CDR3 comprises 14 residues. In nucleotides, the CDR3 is TGTGCCAGCAGCCCTCCCGCCACGAACTATGGCTACACCTTC. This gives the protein CASSPPATNYGYTF.

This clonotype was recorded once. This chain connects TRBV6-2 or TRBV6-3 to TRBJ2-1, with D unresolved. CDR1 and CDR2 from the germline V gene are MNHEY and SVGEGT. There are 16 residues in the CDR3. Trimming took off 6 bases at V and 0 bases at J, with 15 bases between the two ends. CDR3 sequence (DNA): TGTGCCAGCAGCGACCCCGGCCCCGGCTCCTACAATGAGCAGTTCTTC. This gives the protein CASSDPGPGSYNEQFF.

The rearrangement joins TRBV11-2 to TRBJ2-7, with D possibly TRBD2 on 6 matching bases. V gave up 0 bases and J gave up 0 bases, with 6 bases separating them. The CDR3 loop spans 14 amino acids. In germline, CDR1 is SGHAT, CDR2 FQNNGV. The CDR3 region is CASSLERDSYEQYF. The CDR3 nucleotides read TGTGCCAGCAGCTTAGAGCGGGACTCCTACGAGCAGTACTTC.

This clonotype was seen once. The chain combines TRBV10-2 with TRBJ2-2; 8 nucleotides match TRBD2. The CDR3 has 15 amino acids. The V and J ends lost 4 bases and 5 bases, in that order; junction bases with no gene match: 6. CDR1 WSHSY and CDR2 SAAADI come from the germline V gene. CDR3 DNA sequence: TGCGCCAGCAGTGGACGGGGGGGCCCTACCGGGGAGCTGTTTTTT. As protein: CASSGRGGPTGELFF.

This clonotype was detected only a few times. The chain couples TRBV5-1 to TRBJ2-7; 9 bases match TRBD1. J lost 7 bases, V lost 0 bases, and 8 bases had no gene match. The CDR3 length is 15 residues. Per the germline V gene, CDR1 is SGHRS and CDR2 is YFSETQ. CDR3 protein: CASSLGMGQGLEQYF. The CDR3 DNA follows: TGCGCCAGCAGCTTGGGAATGGGACAGGGTCTAGAGCAGTACTTC.

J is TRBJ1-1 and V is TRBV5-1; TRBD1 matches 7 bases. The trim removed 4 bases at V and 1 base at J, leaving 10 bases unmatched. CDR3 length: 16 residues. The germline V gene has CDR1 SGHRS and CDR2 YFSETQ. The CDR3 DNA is TGCGCCAGCAGCGCCTTGACGACAGGGCCGAACACTGAAGCTTTCTTT. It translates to CASSALTTGPNTEAFF.

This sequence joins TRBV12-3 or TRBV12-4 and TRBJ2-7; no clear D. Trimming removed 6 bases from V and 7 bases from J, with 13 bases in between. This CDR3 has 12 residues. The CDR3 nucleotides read TGTGCCAGCAGCGTCATCACGTATGAGCAGTACTTC. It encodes CASSVITYEQYF.

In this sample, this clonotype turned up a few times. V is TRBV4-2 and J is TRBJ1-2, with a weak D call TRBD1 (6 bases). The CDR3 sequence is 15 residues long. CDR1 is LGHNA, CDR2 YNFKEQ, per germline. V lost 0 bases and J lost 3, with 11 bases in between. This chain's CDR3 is CASSQDQQGHYGYTF. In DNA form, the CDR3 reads TGTGCCAGCAGCCAAGATCAACAGGGCCACTATGGCTACACCTTC.

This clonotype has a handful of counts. CDR3: CASTNPYNEQFF. The DNA for the CDR3 is TGTGCCAGCACTAACCCCTACAATGAGCAGTTCTTC. V usage is TRBV11-3 and J usage is TRBJ2-1, with D unclear. Between the trimmed V and J ends, which lost 7 bases and 2 bases, there was a span of 6 bases. The CDR3 is made up of 12 amino acids. Per the germline V gene, CDR1 is SGHNT and CDR2 is YENEEA.

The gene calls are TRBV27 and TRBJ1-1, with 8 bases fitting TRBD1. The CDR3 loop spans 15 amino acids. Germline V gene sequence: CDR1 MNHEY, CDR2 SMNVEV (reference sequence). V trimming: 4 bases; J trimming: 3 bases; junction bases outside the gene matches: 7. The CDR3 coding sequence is TGTGCCAGCAGTTCAACGTACAGGGGGGACACTGAAGCTTTCTTT. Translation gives CASSSTYRGDTEAFF.

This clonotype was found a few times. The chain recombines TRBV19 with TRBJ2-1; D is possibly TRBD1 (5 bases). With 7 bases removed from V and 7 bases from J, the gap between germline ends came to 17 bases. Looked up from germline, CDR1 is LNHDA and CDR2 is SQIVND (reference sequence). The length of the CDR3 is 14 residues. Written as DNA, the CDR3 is TGTGCCAGTACCAGACAGTCCGGTGGGAATGAGCAGTTCTTC. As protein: CASTRQSGGNEQFF. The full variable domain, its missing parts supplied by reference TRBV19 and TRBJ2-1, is DGGITQSPKYLFRKEGQNVTLSCEQNLNHDAMYWYRQDPGQGLRLIYYSQIVNDFQKGDIAEGYSVSREKKESFPLTVTSAQKNPTAFYLCASTRQSGGNEQFFGPGTRLTVL.

The DNA of the CDR3 is TGTGCCAGCAGCCACGGACCACCAACGGAGCAGTTCTTC. It yields the protein CASSHGPPTEQFF. V gene TRBV27 combines with J gene TRBJ2-1; D remains unclear. CDR3 length: 13 amino acids. Trimming removed 6 bases at V and 10 bases at J, with 16 bases between. Germline values: CDR1 MNHEY, CDR2 SMNVEV (reference sequence).

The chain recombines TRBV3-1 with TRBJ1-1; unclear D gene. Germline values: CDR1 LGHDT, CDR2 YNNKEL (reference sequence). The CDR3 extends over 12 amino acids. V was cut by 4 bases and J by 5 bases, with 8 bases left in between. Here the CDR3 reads CASSRSGTEAFF. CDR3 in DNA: TGTGCCAGCAGCCGATCCGGGACTGAAGCTTTCTTT.

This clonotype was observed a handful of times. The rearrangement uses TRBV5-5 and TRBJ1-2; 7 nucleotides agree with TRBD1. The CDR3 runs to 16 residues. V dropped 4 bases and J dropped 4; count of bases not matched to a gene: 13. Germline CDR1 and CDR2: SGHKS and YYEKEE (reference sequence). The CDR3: CASSLTGTSFGYGYTF. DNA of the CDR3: TGTGCCAGCAGCCTGACAGGGACGTCTTTCGGCTATGGCTACACCTTC.

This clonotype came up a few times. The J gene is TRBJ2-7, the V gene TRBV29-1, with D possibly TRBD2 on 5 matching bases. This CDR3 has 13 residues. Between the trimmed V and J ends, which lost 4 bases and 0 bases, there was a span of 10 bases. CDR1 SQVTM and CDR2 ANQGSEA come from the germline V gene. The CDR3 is CSVVGGDSYEQYF. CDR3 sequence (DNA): TGCAGCGTTGTCGGAGGCGACTCCTACGAGCAGTACTTC.

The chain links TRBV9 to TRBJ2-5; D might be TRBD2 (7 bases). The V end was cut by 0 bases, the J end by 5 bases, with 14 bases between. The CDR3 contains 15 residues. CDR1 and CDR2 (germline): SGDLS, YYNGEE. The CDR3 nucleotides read TGTGCCAGCAGCGTAGTGGGGGGGCCGGGGGAGACCCAGTACTTC. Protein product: CASSVVGGPGETQYF.

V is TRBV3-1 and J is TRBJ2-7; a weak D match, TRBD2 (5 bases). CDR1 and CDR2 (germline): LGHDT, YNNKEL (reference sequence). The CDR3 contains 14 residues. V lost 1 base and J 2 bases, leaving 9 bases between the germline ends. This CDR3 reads CASSQGGLTYEQYF. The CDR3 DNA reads TGTGCCAGCAGCCAAGGTGGACTCACCTACGAGCAGTACTTC.

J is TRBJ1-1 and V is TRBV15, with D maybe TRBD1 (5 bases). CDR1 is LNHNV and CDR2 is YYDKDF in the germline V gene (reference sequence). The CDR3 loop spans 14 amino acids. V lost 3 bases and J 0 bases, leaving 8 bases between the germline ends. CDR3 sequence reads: CATSSGTVNTEAFF. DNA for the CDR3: TGTGCCACCAGCAGTGGGACGGTGAACACTGAAGCTTTCTTT.

The CDR3 is CASSRGTDVSYEQYF. The CDR3 DNA reads TGCGCCAGCAGCCGAGGGACTGACGTTTCCTACGAGCAGTACTTC. The gene calls are TRBV4-1 and TRBJ2-7, with D perhaps matching TRBD2 (6 bases). Germline V lookup: CDR1 MGHRA, CDR2 YSYEKL. CDR3 length: 15 residues. Trimming stripped 4 bases from V and 1 base from J, with 14 bases between.

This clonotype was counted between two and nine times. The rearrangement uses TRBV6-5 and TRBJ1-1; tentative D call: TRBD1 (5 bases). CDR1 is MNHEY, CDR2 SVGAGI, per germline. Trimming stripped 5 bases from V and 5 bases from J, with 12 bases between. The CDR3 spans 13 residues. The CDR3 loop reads CASSGHWGTEAFF. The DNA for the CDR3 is TGTGCCAGCAGTGGACACTGGGGAACTGAAGCTTTCTTT.

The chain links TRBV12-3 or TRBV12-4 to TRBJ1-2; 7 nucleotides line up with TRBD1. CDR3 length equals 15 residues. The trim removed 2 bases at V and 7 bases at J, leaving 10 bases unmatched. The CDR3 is CASSLSAGGYGGYTF. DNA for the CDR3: TGTGCCAGCAGTTTATCCGCAGGGGGATATGGTGGCTACACCTTC.

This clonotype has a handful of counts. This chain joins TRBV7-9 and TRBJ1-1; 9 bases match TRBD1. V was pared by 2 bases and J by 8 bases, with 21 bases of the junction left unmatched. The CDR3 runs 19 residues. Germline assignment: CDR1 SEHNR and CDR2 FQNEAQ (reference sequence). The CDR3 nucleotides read TGTGCCAGCAGCTTATATCTCAGCCTGGGTACACAGGGGGCGCGGGAAGCTTTCTTT. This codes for CASSLYLSLGTQGAREAFF.

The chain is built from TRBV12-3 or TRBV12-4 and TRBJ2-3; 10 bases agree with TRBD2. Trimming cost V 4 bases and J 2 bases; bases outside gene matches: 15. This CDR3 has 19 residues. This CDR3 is CASSSDSTGTSENTDTQYF. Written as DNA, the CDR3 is TGTGCCAGCAGTTCGGACTCAACTGGGACTAGCGAGAACACAGATACGCAGTATTTT.

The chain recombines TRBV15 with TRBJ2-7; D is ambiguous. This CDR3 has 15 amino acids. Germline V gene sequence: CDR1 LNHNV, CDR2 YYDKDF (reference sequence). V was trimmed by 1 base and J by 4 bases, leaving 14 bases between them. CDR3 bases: TGTGCCACCAGCAGAGCGGGTTCCGGCACTTACGAGCAGTACTTC. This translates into CATSRAGSGTYEQYF.

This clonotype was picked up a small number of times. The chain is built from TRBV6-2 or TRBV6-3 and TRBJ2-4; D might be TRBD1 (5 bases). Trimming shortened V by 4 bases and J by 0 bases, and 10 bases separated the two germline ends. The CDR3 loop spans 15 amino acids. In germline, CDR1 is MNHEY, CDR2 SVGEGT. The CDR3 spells CASSFRTLAKNIQYF. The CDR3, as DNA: TGTGCCAGCAGTTTCCGGACATTAGCCAAAAACATTCAGTACTTC.

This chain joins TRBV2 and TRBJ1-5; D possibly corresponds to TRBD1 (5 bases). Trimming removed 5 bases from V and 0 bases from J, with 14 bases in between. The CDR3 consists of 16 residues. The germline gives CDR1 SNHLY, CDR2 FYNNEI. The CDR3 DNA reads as TGTGCCAGCAGTTGGGGGAGGCCTTATAGCAATCAGCCCCAGCATTTT. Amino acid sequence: CASSWGRPYSNQPQHF. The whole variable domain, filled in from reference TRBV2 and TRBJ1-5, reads EPEVTQTPSHQVTQMGQEVILRCVPISNHLYFYWYRQILGQKVEFLVSFYNNEISEKSEIFDDQFSVERPDGSNFTLKIRSTKLEDSAMYFCASSWGRPYSNQPQHFGDGTRLSIL.

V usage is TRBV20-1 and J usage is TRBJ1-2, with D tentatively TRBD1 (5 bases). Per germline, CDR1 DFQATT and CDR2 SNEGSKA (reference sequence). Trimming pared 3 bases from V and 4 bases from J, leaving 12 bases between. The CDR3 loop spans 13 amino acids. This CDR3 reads CSASPRDPYGYTF. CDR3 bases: TGCAGTGCTAGCCCCAGGGATCCCTATGGCTACACCTTC.